Listed here is a single T cell receptor delta chain. What it binds is not known. This entry is derived from a study of Vδ1+ human thymocytes. Whole-study results and caveats: Thymic TRG and TRD repertoires appeared highly polyclonal, with Gaussian CDR3 length distributions. TRD repertoires were essentially private, unlike widely shared TRG clonotypes.

Extracted RNA was reverse transcribed into cDNA. CDR3 amplicons came from multiplex PCR with pooled V-gene forward and constant-region reverse primers. TCRdb used CATT to re-call clones from the multiplex PCR reads. The repertoire includes 70,000 to 90,000 delta-chain clones, more than 30% of them detected once, and roughly 0.25% sits in the top ten. Germline V gene data show CDR1 as TSWWSYY and CDR2 as QGS. J gave up 3 bases and V 1 base, and 18 bases lay outside the gene matches. This CDR3 is 21 amino acids long. Specimen: Vdelta1+ gamma-delta thymocytes from the thymus. Stated subset: FACS-sorted CD3+ TCRalphabeta- TCRVdelta1+ TCRVdelta2- thymocytes. The TCR originated in a boy younger than two who had congenital heart surgery. The gene calls are TRDV1 and TRDJ1; 12 nucleotides line up with TRDD3. CDR3 sequence (DNA): TGTGCTCTTGGGGAACGTTTAATCCTACTGGGGGATACACCTGTCGCCGATAAACTCATCTTT. Translation: CALGERLILLGDTPVADKLIF.